This TCR beta chain was captured in a study of T-cell reconstitution after alpha-beta-depleted transplantation in children. The CDR3 runs 14 residues. Germline-derived CDR1 and CDR2 are SEHNR and FQNEAQ (reference sequence). Trimming took 2 bases from V and 14 from J, leaving 18 bases between them. Ten or more counts support this clonotype. What it recognizes is unknown. Notes on the study in general: From newly produced T cells came most of the T-cell counts and diversity one year after transplant.

TCRbeta library construction was performed incorporating unique molecular identifiers. Each CDR3 protein is one row after TCRdb ran MiXCR on the PCR reads. In the table there are hundreds of thousands of distinct CDR3 sequences, almost 8% of which are singletons. The specimen comprised peripheral blood, sampled 360 days after TCRalphabeta/CD19-depleted stem cell transplant. This clonotype was obtained from a female patient aged 2-15 years who had a stem cell transplant for Fanconi anemia, so the T cells may come from the graft donor. The V gene is TRBV7-9, the J gene TRBJ1-4; the D gene is possibly TRBD1 (5 bases). CDR3 residues: CASSLQGNPGYLFF. The CDR3 bases are TGTGCCAGCAGCTTACAGGGAAACCCGGGGTATCTGTTTTTT.